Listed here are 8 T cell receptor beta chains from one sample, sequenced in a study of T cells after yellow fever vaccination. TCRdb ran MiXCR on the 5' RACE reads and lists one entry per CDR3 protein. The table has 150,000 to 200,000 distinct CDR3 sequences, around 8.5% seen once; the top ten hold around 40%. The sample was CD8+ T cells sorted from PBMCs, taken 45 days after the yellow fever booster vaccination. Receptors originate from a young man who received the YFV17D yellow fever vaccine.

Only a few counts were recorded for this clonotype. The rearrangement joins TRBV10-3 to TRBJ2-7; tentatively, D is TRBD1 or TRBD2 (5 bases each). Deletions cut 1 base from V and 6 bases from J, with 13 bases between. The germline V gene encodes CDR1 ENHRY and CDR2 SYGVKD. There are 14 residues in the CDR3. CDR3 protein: CAISEWKGTTEQYF. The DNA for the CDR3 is TGTGCCATCAGTGAGTGGAAAGGGACGACCGAGCAGTACTTC.

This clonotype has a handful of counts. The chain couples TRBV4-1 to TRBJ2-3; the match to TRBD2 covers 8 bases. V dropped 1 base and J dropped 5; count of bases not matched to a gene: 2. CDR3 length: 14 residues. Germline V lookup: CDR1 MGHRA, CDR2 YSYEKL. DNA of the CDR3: TGCGCCAGCAGCCAAGTACGGGGGGGAGATACGCAGTATTTT. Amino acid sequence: CASSQVRGGDTQYF.

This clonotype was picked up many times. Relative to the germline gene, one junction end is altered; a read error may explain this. The CDR3 loop reads CASSIASYSEQFF. The CDR3 DNA reads TGTGCCAGTAGTATCGCTAGCTACAGTGAGCAGTTCTTC. The genes are TRBV19 and TRBJ2-1; D possibly corresponds to TRBD2 (5 bases). The CDR3 consists of 13 residues. Germline CDR1 LNHDA, CDR2 SQIVND (reference sequence).

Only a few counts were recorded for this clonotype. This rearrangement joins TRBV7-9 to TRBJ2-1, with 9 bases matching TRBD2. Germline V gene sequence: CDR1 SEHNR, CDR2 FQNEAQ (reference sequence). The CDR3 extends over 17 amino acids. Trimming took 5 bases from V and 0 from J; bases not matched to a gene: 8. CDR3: CASSPTSGGSSYNEQFF. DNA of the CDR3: TGTGCCAGCAGCCCCACGAGCGGGGGGAGCTCCTACAATGAGCAGTTCTTC. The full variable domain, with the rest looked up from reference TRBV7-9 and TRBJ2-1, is DTGVSQNPRHKITKRGQNVTFRCDPISEHNRLYWYRQTLGQGPEFLTYFQNEAQLEKSRLLSDRFSAERPKGSFSTLEIQRTEQGDSAMYLCASSPTSGGSSYNEQFFGPGTRLTVL.

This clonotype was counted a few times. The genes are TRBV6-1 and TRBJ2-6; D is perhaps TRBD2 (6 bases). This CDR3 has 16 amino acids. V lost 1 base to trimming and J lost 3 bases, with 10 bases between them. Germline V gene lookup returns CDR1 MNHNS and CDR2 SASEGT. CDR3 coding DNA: TGTGCCAGCAGTGAAGTGGGAGGTGATGGGGCCAACGTCCTGACTTTC. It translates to CASSEVGGDGANVLTF.

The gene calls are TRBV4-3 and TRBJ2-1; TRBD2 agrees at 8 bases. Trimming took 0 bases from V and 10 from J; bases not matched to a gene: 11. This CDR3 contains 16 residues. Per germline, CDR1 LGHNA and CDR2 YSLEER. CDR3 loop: CASSQDSSGGPVEQFF. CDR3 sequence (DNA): TGCGCCAGCAGCCAAGATAGCTCGGGGGGGCCAGTGGAGCAGTTCTTC.

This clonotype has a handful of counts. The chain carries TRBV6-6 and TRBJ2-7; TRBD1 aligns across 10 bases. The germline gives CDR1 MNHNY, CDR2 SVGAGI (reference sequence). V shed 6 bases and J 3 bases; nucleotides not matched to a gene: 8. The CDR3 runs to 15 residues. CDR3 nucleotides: TGTGCCAGCAGCCCCAGACAGGGGGCGGTCTACGAGCAGTACTTC. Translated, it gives CASSPRQGAVYEQYF.

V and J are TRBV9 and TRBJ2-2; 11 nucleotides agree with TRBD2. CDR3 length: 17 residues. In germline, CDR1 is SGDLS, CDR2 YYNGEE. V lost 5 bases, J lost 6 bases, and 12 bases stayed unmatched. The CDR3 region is CASSRPASGGPPGELFF. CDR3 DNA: TGTGCCAGCAGTAGACCAGCTAGCGGGGGGCCCCCCGGGGAGCTGTTTTTT.